This is a list of T cell receptor beta chains from one sample in a study of T cells expressing NK-cell markers. No DNA is given; TCRdb re-called the 5' RACE reads and lists each CDR3 protein once. The ten most abundant clones cover about 11% of a sample with some 390,000 distinct CDR3 sequences. Sequencing was performed on blood T cells: a sorted CD56 or NKG2C T cell subset, CD4+ or CD8+ T cells, or bulk PBMC T cells (not recorded which). The receptors originated from a woman in her forties or fifties in good health. The CDR3 runs from the conserved cysteine through the conserved F or W.

>TRBV5-1|TRBJ2-7
CASSPGLAGVAFYEQYF
>TRBV5-1|TRBJ1-1
CASSTGPGGPFF
>TRBV12-3/TRBV12-4|TRBJ2-3
CASSFTAATDTQYF
>TRBV5-1|TRBJ2-7
CASSHGLAGSPEQYF
>TRBV20-1|TRBJ1-3
CSATSTGRLAGNTIYF
>TRBV28|TRBJ2-2
CASILGENTGELFF
>TRBV7-3|TRBJ2-7
CASSQLPGGPLGEQYF
>TRBV29-1|TRBJ2-1
CSVEGLVAWQFF
>TRBV7-7|TRBJ2-3
CASSLALSTDTQYF
>TRBV15|TRBJ2-1
CATSNLQGARTNEQFF
>TRBV5-1|TRBJ2-7
CASSFSSSSYEQYF
>TRBV20-1|TRBJ1-4
CSRIAVAGEKLFF
>TRBV5-1|TRBJ2-2
CASSYRQATNTGELFF
>TRBV5-4|TRBJ2-3
CASSLALAGSTDTQYF
>TRBV12-3/TRBV12-4|TRBJ2-1
CASSPGEGRLGFNEQFF
>TRBV10-3|TRBJ2-1
CATTGLAGSYNEQFF
>TRBV7-9|TRBJ1-1
CASSPTGGRVSTEAFF
>TRBV12-3/TRBV12-4|TRBJ2-7
CASSPWGQLYEQYF
>TRBV5-5|TRBJ2-1
CASSIPPGSALDEQFF
>TRBV6-6|TRBJ2-1
CASSSGRSDNEQFF
>TRBV7-9|TRBJ1-1
CASSQIQVKAFF
>TRBV12-3/TRBV12-4|TRBJ1-4
CASRAAGGPSEKLFF
>TRBV20-1|TRBJ2-7
CSASLAGGGREQYF
>TRBV12-3/TRBV12-4|TRBJ2-1
CASSRPAGPHNEQFF
>TRBV12-3/TRBV12-4|TRBJ2-2
CASSLRPNTGELFF
>TRBV7-2|TRBJ2-1
CASSQKPGHNEQFF
>TRBV5-1|TRBJ2-5
CASSTPNGTGRQETQYF
>TRBV10-3|TRBJ1-1
CAISVGGNTEAFF
>TRBV12-3/TRBV12-4|TRBJ2-1
CASSLAGGMYNEQFF
>TRBV15|TRBJ2-4
CATSRGGSMAKNIQYF
>TRBV25-1|TRBJ2-3
CASSAAVVVTDTQYF
>TRBV29-1|TRBJ1-2
CSVDGTDNYGYTF
>TRBV5-5|TRBJ1-1
CASSPSQGAPHEAFF
>TRBV5-1|TRBJ2-5
CASSLRLALYQETQYF
>TRBV20-1|TRBJ2-7
CSARENRVQQYF
>TRBV12-3/TRBV12-4|TRBJ2-3
CASSLAGSMRTDTQYF
>TRBV20-1|TRBJ1-1
CSARDPGPKVDTEAFF
>TRBV15|TRBJ2-5
CATSSDRGGVETQYF
>TRBV12-3/TRBV12-4|TRBJ2-7
CASTELAGTPTGQYF
>TRBV18|TRBJ2-7
CASSPRTGDSYEQYF
>TRBV12-3/TRBV12-4|TRBJ2-5
CASSPPGVRRETQYF
>TRBV15|TRBJ2-5
CATRAGVWETQYF
>TRBV12-3/TRBV12-4|TRBJ1-1
CASSYGQVDLAEAFF
>TRBV12-3/TRBV12-4|TRBJ2-3
CASSLALRGLAGNTDTQYF
>TRBV12-3/TRBV12-4|TRBJ1-1
CASTHPRGSTEAFF
>TRBV5-1|TRBJ2-2
CASRPTSDSTGELFF
>TRBV24-1|TRBJ2-1
CATSEPGTSGRRGPEEQFF